This entry describes one T cell receptor (beta chain). Its antigen is currently unknown. This record belongs to a study of OX40 agonist ivuxolimab in advanced cancers. On the study more broadly: The patients got ivuxolimab, which is an agonistic anti-OX40 (CD134) antibody.

Study-wide results and limits: The mean number of expanded clones was higher in CD8+ T cells than in CD4+. Among the nonresponders, some also had low normalized T-cell clonal expansion.

Trimming removed 1 base from V and 1 base from J; junction bases left unmatched: 14. The CDR3 sequence is 20 residues long. Germline V CDR1 and CDR2: MDHEN, SYDVKM. Sequencing was performed with immunoSEQ multiplex PCR; in TCRdb, only in-frame clones are kept and a portion is missing. Here the sample spans fewer than 35,000 clones, over 60% being singletons. This sample comprised CD4+ or CD8+ T cells sorted from blood, obtained in a trial of the OX40 agonist ivuxolimab. The TCR sequence derives from an adult with an advanced solid tumor such as melanoma, head and neck, liver or kidney cancer. This sequence joins TRBV28 and TRBJ2-3; 10 bases match TRBD1. In DNA form, the CDR3 reads TGTGCCAGCAGTTTATTTACCGGGACAGGGGACGATCCAGGCACAGATACGCAGTATTTT. Protein: CASSLFTGTGDDPGTDTQYF. Full variable domain (remainder filled in from reference TRBV28 and TRBJ2-3): DVKVTQSSRYLVKRTGEKVFLECVQDMDHENMFWYRQDPGLGLRLIYFSYDVKMKEKGDIPEGYSVSREKKERFSLILESASTNQTSMYLCASSLFTGTGDDPGTDTQYFGPGTRLTVL.